This TCR beta chain originates from a study of blood T cell repertoires in COVID-19. Study information: From the United States, Italy and Spain came samples of acute and convalescent COVID-19. From T cells, B-cell-depleted T cells, or PBMCs came the material, which was cDNA or gDNA.

Source study methods: Amplification of reference gene primers provided the estimated nucleated cell counts. Data came from immunoSEQ multiplex PCR; TCRdb stores just in-frame clones and leaves some out. The DNA was the basis for D and trimming; V, J and clone size are from that table. This sample has 45,000 to 55,000 clones, with less than 95% found just once. After removal of 2 bases from V and 6 bases from J, the junction contained 16 bases not matched to a gene. The germline gives CDR1 SGHRS, CDR2 YFSETQ. The CDR3 spans 18 residues. Material for sequencing was peripheral blood. The chain recombines TRBV5-1 with TRBJ1-2, with 10 bases that match TRBD1. The sequence came from a human donor in a cohort sampled during active COVID-19. The chain's CDR3 is CASSLSRTGGRRGDGYTF. CDR3 bases: TGCGCCAGCAGCTTAAGTAGGACAGGGGGGCGCAGAGGTGATGGCTACACCTTC.